The clone carrying this T cell receptor (beta chain) turned up a few times. This record comes from a study of blood T cell repertoires in COVID-19. Turning to the study itself: The origin of the acute and convalescent COVID-19 samples was the United States, Italy and Spain.

Germline-derived CDR1 and CDR2 are ENHRY and SYGVKD. This CDR3 region has 15 residues. The V and J ends lost 3 bases and 0 bases respectively, with 10 bases between them. Clones were sequenced by immunoSEQ multiplex PCR, and TCRdb holds only the in-frame ones, with some missing. The data contain 90,000 or so clones, around nine tenths of them singletons. The rearrangement joins TRBV10-3 to TRBJ2-3; no clear D. Sequencing used peripheral blood. This TCR came from a man between 60 and 70 years old with acute or convalescent COVID-19. The CDR3: CAISDSSGSTDTQYF. The DNA for the CDR3 is TGTGCCATCAGTGATTCCTCCGGGAGCACAGATACGCAGTATTTT.